This T cell receptor beta chain was identified during a study of radiotherapy plus CTLA-4 blockade in lung cancer. Study information: Disease control reached about 28%, with objective responses in approximately 17%.

Profiled with immunoSEQ multiplex PCR; TCRdb holds only in-frame clones, not every one. The sample records 85,000 to 130,000 clones, over 75% being singletons. The germline V and J ends were trimmed by 4 bases and 0 bases, with 7 bases remaining between them. This CDR3 contains 12 residues. Per germline, CDR1 GTSNPN and CDR2 SVGIG (reference sequence). Treatment of patients with chemo-refractory metastatic non-small-cell lung cancer consisted of focal radiation plus CTLA-4 blockade with ipilimumab. Overall study results and limits: Early shifts in blood T cell clones, with interferon-beta, reportedly predicted response best. Subsequent to radiotherapy plus ipilimumab, tumor-derived TCR clones underwent expansion in blood.

Concerning this clone: Its antigen is not known.

The TCR sequence derives from a human donor with non-small cell lung cancer that progressed on radiotherapy plus ipilimumab. Some clones in this sample may be carry-over from other donors' samples. The chain has TRBV30 and TRBJ2-7, with D unclear. The sequences come from peripheral blood, collected from a patient treated with radiotherapy plus ipilimumab. The DNA of the CDR3 is TGTGCCTGGACGCTAAGCTCCTACGAGCAGTACTTC. The encoded protein is CAWTLSSYEQYF.